The clone carrying this T cell receptor (beta chain) has just a few counts. This entry comes from a study of blood T cells in healthy people across ages. Together with a sample-barcoded 5' primer, a J-beta primer mix was included in a second PCR lasting roughly 6 to 12 cycles. TCRdb reanalysed the 5' RACE reads using MiXCR and keeps one entry per CDR3 protein. The sample lists about 1.4 million distinct CDR3 sequences, roughly 64% occurring once. Germline CDR1 is ENHRY and CDR2 is SYGVKD. This CDR3 contains 13 residues. V was trimmed by 4 bases and J by 6 bases, leaving 13 bases between them. This chain joins TRBV10-3 and TRBJ2-7, with a possible D match to TRBD1 (7 bases). Material: blood. The origin of this receptor is a man aged 18 to 30 in good health. This CDR3 is CAISARQGGEQYF. CDR3 in DNA: TGTGCCATCAGTGCCCGGCAGGGGGGCGAGCAGTACTTC.